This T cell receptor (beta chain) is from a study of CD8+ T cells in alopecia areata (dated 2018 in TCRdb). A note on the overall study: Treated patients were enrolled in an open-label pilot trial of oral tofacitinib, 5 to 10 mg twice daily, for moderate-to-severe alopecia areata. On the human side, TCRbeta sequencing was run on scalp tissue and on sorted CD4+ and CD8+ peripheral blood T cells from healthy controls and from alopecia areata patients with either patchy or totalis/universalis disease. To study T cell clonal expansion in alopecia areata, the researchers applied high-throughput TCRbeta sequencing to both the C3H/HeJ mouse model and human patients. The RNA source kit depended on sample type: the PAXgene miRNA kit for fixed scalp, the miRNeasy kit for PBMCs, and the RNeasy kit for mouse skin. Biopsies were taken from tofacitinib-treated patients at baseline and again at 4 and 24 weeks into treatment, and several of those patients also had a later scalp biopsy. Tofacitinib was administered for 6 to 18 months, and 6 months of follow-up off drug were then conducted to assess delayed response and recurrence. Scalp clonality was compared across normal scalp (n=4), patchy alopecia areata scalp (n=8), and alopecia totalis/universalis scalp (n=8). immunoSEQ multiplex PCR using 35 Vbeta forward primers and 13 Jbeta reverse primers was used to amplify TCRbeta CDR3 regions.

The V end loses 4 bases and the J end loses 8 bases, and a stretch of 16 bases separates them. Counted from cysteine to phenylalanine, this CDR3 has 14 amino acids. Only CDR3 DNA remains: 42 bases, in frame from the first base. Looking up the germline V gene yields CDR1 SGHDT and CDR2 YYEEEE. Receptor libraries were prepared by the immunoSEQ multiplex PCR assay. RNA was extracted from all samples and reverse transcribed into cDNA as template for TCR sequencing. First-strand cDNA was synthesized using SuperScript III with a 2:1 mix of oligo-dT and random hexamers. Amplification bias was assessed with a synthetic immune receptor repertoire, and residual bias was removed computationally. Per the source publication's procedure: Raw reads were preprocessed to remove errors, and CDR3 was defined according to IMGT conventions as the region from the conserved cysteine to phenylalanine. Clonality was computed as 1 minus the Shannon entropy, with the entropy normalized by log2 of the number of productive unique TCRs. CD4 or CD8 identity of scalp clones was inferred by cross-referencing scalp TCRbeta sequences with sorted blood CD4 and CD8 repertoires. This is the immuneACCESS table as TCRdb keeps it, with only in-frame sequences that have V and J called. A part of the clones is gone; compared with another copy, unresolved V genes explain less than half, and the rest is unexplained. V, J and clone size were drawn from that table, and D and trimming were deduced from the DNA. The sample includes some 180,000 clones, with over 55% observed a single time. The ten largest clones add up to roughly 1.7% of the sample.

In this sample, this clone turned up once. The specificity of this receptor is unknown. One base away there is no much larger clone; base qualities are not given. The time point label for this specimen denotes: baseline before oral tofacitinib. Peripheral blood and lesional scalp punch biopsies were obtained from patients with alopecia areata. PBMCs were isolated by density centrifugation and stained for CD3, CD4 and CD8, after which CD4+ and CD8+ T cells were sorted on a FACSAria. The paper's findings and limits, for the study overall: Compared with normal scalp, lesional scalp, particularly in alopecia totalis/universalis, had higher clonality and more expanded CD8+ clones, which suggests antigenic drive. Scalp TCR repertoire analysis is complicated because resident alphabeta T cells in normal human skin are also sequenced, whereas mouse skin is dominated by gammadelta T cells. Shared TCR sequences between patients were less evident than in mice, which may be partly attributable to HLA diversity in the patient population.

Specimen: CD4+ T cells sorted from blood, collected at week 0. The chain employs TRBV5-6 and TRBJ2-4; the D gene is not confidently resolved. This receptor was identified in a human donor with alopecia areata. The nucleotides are TGTGCCAGCAGCCTGCAGCAGGTTTTGTACATTCAGTACTTC. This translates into CASSLQQVLYIQYF.